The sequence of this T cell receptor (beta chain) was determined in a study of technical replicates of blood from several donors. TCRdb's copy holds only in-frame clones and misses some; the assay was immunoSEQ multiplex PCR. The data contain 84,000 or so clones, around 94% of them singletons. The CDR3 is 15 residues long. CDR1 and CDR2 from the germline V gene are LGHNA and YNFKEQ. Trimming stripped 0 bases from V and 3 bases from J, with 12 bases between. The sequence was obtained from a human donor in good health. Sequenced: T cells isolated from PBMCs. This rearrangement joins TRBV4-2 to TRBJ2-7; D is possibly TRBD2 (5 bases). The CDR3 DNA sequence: TGTGCCAGCAGCCAAGAAGTTGGTGGACTCTACGAGCAGTACTTC. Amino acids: CASSQEVGGLYEQYF.